This is a list of T cell receptor beta chains from one sample in a study of T-cell reconstitution after alpha-beta-depleted transplantation in children. One entry per CDR3 protein results from TCRdb running MiXCR on the PCR reads. The repertoire holds 670,000 or so distinct CDR3 sequences, with around 13% as singletons. The specimen comprised PBMCs, sampled before TCRalphabeta/CD19-depleted stem cell transplant. Source of these receptors: a girl aged 2 to 9 with congenital amegakaryocytic thrombocytopenia, due to receive a stem cell transplant. CDR3s include the opening cysteine and the closing phenylalanine or tryptophan. The order of the fields is D gene, J gene, V gene, clone size, CDR3 protein, CDR3 DNA. D genes are given only for firm matches. Clone size is shown for a subset of rows, as once, few, many or a class of expanded clone.

>TRBD1|TRBJ2-2|TRBV20-1|many
CSAPRQGNTGELFF
TGCAGTGCCCCGCGACAGGGGAACACCGGGGAGCTGTTTTTT
>-|TRBJ2-3|TRBV12-3/TRBV12-4|few
CASTTVPMGRADTQYF
TGTGCCAGCACCACGGTCCCGATGGGGCGGGCGGATACGCAGTATTTT
>TRBD2|TRBJ2-4|TRBV5-1|few
CASSPGGGSENIQYF
TGCGCCAGCAGCCCGGGGGGGGGATCCGAAAACATTCAGTACTTC
>-|TRBJ2-3|TRBV5-1|-
CASIKGGGETDTQYF
TGCGCCAGCATCAAGGGTGGAGGGGAAACAGATACGCAGTATTTT
>-|TRBJ2-3|TRBV4-1|few
CASSQEVQGYDTDTQYF
TGCGCCAGCAGCCAAGAAGTTCAGGGATATGACACAGATACGCAGTATTTT
>-|TRBJ1-6|TRBV3-1|few
CASSQEVEARGSPLHF
TGTGCCAGCAGCCAAGAAGTCGAGGCGCGAGGATCACCCCTCCACTTT
>-|TRBJ2-7|TRBV12-3/TRBV12-4|many
CASSPGTFPYEQYF
TGTGCCAGCAGTCCGGGGACATTTCCCTACGAGCAGTACTTC
>-|TRBJ2-7|TRBV27|few
CASSFRGLEGYEQYF
TGTGCCAGCAGTTTCCGCGGACTGGAGGGCTACGAGCAGTACTTC
>-|TRBJ2-2|TRBV25-1|few
CASSDGLYTGELFF
TGTGCCAGCAGTGATGGACTGTACACCGGGGAGCTGTTTTTT
>TRBD2|TRBJ2-1|TRBV30|few
CAYPGLPHNEQFF
TGTGCCTACCCGGGACTACCTCACAATGAGCAGTTCTTC
>TRBD1|TRBJ2-2|TRBV28|many
CASSPRTGAGELFF
TGTGCCAGCAGTCCACGGACAGGGGCCGGGGAGCTGTTTTTT
>-|TRBJ2-3|TRBV2|few
CASSERIPPLATQYF
TGTGCCAGCAGTGAAAGGATCCCGCCCTTAGCTACGCAGTATTTT
>TRBD2|TRBJ2-4|TRBV5-1|many
CASSQGLADIQYF
TGCGCCAGCAGCCAGGGACTAGCGGACATTCAGTACTTC
>-|TRBJ1-1|TRBV20-1|many
CSGATAVDAFF
TGCAGTGGGGCCACTGCTGTGGACGCTTTCTTT
>-|TRBJ2-5|TRBV29-1|-
CSVEKGGGQETQYF
TGCAGCGTTGAAAAGGGGGGGGGCCAAGAGACCCAGTACTTC
>-|TRBJ1-3|TRBV6-5|many
CASSSPGNTIYF
TGTGCCAGCAGTTCCCCGGGAAACACCATATATTTT
>TRBD1|TRBJ2-5|TRBV10-3|many
CAISDSRMTGSETQYF
TGTGCCATCAGTGATTCTCGGATGACAGGGAGTGAGACCCAGTACTTC
>TRBD1|TRBJ2-7|TRBV7-2|-
CASSLPNRGLGYEQYF
TGTGCCAGCAGCTTACCAAACAGGGGGCTTGGATACGAGCAGTACTTC
>-|TRBJ1-2|TRBV10-3|few
CAIRGLVSYGYTF
TGTGCCATCAGAGGCCTTGTATCCTATGGCTACACCTTC
>-|TRBJ1-4|TRBV5-1|many
CASSKDGVGSDKLFF
TGCGCCAGCAGCAAGGATGGGGTAGGGTCGGATAAACTGTTTTTT
>-|TRBJ2-1|TRBV20-1|many
CSARVAADEQFF
TGCAGTGCTCGGGTCGCTGCCGATGAGCAGTTCTTC
>-|TRBJ1-2|TRBV6-1|many
CASCTPDGGRWGYTF
TGTGCCAGCTGCACCCCGGACGGAGGGAGGTGGGGCTACACCTTC
>-|TRBJ2-1|TRBV12-3/TRBV12-4|-
CASRPGTEGEVNNEQFF
TGTGCCAGCAGACCCGGGACCGAAGGCGAGGTAAACAATGAGCAGTTCTTC
>-|TRBJ2-5|TRBV20-1|many
CSVGQKETQYF
TGCAGTGTCGGTCAGAAAGAGACCCAGTACTTC